What follows are 16 T cell receptor beta chains derived from one specimen sequenced in a study of long-term antiretroviral therapy in people with HIV. It was version v3.0 of the immunoSEQ assay that was run at survey level. TCRdb's copy holds only in-frame clones and misses some; the assay was immunoSEQ multiplex PCR. Altogether around 15,000 clones are present, approximately 89% being singletons, with the ten largest covering under 15%. Source: unsorted PBMCs, taken 0.6 years after starting antiretroviral therapy. These receptors all stem from a woman aged 40 to 55 with HIV.

The chain uses TRBV5-1 and TRBJ2-1; D may match TRBD1 or TRBD2 (5 bases each). The CDR3 is 12 residues long. Trimming took off 0 bases at V and 8 bases at J, with 6 bases between the two ends. Germline V gives CDR1 SGHRS, CDR2 YFSETQ. The CDR3, as DNA: TGCGCCAGCAGCTTGGGGGGGTATGAGCAGTTCTTC. This sequence encodes CASSLGGYEQFF.

The CDR3 loop is CASSLALPGQYSNQPQHF. The CDR3 DNA follows: TGTGCCAGCAGCTTAGCGCTCCCGGGACAGTATAGCAATCAGCCCCAGCATTTT. The chain couples TRBV7-2 to TRBJ1-5; TRBD1 agrees at 7 bases. With 0 bases clipped from V and 0 bases from J, the junction kept 8 bases outside the gene matches. Per germline, CDR1 SGHTA and CDR2 FQGNSA. The length of the CDR3 is 18 residues.

This chain connects TRBV7-9 to TRBJ1-2; D perhaps matches TRBD1 (6 bases). CDR1 and CDR2 from the germline V gene are SEHNR and FQNEAQ (reference sequence). The length of the CDR3 is 16 residues. V was cut by 10 bases and J by 8 bases, with 29 bases left in between. The CDR3 DNA reads as TGTGCCATCCCCGGGGACACATATTCGGACTCCAGGGGCTACACCTTC. Translating it yields CAIPGDTYSDSRGYTF. The whole variable domain, filled in from reference TRBV7-9 and TRBJ1-2, reads DTGVSQNPRHKITKRGQNVTFRCDPISEHNRLYWYRQTLGQGPEFLTYFQNEAQLEKSRLLSDRFSAERPKGSFSTLEIQRTEQGDSAMYLCAIPGDTYSDSRGYTFGSGTRLTVV.

This chain uses TRBV7-2 with TRBJ1-2; D is uncertain. From germline, CDR1 is SGHTA and CDR2 FQGNSA. Trimming removed 6 bases at V and 8 bases at J, with 13 bases between. This CDR3 is built from 12 residues. CDR3 nucleotide sequence: TGTGCCAGCAGTACCGGGCCCCTGGGCTACACCTTC. Translating it yields CASSTGPLGYTF.

This chain uses TRBV2 with TRBJ1-4; D gene uncertain. CDR3 length: 16 amino acids. Trimming removed 3 bases from V and 4 bases from J, with 15 bases in between. Germline-derived CDR1 and CDR2 are SNHLY and FYNNEI. Here the CDR3 DNA reads TGTGCCAGCAGTGAGGGCTTTGGGCAGCTTAATGAAAAACTGTTTTTT. This gives the protein CASSEGFGQLNEKLFF. The full variable domain, with the rest looked up from reference TRBV2 and TRBJ1-4, is EPEVTQTPSHQVTQMGQEVILRCVPISNHLYFYWYRQILGQKVEFLVSFYNNEISEKSEIFDDQFSVERPDGSNFTLKIRSTKLEDSAMYFCASSEGFGQLNEKLFFGSGTQLSVL.

The chain joins TRBV4-2 to TRBJ2-7; 11 nucleotides agree with TRBD2. V lost 0 bases, J lost 3 bases, and 4 bases stayed unmatched. There are 16 residues in the CDR3. From germline, CDR1 is LGHNA and CDR2 YNFKEQ. CDR3 sequence: CASSQDFGTSGYEQYF. As DNA, the CDR3 is TGTGCCAGCAGCCAAGACTTCGGGACTAGCGGCTACGAGCAGTACTTC.

This rearrangement joins TRBV11-2 to TRBJ1-6, with a possible D match to TRBD1 (6 bases). The germline gives CDR1 SGHAT, CDR2 FQNNGV. The CDR3 is 14 amino acids. V lost 0 bases to trimming and J lost 10 bases, with 10 bases between them. The CDR3 loop is CASSLDPGVSPLHF. CDR3 DNA: TGTGCCAGCAGCTTAGATCCAGGGGTATCACCCCTCCACTTT.

The chain couples TRBV7-9 to TRBJ2-7; D might be TRBD1 (6 bases). V lost 5 bases and J 5 bases, leaving 10 bases between the germline ends. CDR1 SEHNR and CDR2 FQNEAQ come from the germline V gene (reference sequence). The CDR3 extends over 12 amino acids. In nucleotides, the CDR3 is TGTGCCAGCAGCCCAGGGGCGGACGAGCAGTACTTC. Residues: CASSPGADEQYF.

The V gene is TRBV5-1, the J gene TRBJ1-3, with D hard to call. Looked up from germline, CDR1 is SGHRS and CDR2 is YFSETQ. This CDR3 is 16 amino acids long. V lost 0 bases and J 3 bases, leaving 13 bases between the germline ends. The CDR3 DNA follows: TGCGCCAGCAGCTTGGTAGGCCGTCTTTATGGAAACACCATATATTTT. Its translation is CASSLVGRLYGNTIYF.

The chain is built from TRBV5-1 and TRBJ2-7; the D gene is possibly TRBD1 (5 bases). V was cut by 2 bases and J by 6 bases, with 18 bases left in between. CDR3 size: 15 residues. Germline loops: CDR1 SGHRS, CDR2 YFSETQ. CDR3 residues: CASSLGQGVGSEQYF. DNA of the CDR3: TGCGCCAGCAGCTTAGGACAAGGGGTGGGGTCCGAGCAGTACTTC.

The chain is built from TRBV2 and TRBJ1-3; 9 bases match TRBD1. Per the germline V gene, CDR1 is SNHLY and CDR2 is FYNNEI. The J segment lost 4 bases and the V segment lost 5 bases, leaving 9 bases of the junction unmatched. The CDR3 covers 16 residues. The CDR3 protein is CASSTYRGLSGNTIYF. The CDR3 nucleotides read TGTGCCAGCAGTACCTACAGGGGGCTATCCGGAAACACCATATATTTT.

In this sample, this clone turned up a few times. The CDR3 protein is CAWSFGQSSNQPQHF. As DNA, the CDR3 is TGTGCCTGGAGTTTTGGACAGAGTAGCAATCAGCCCCAGCATTTT. The chain links TRBV30 to TRBJ1-5; tentatively, D is TRBD1 (6 bases). CDR3 length: 15 residues. Germline V gene sequence: CDR1 GTSNPN, CDR2 SVGIG (reference sequence). V was clipped by 2 bases and J by 0 bases, with 11 bases between them.

This clone is judged medium-sized (0.01 to 0.1%). The V gene is TRBV7-9, the J gene TRBJ1-4; TRBD1 matches 8 bases. The CDR3 has 15 amino acids. V lost 6 bases, J lost 8 bases, and 11 bases stayed unmatched. CDR1 and CDR2 (germline): SEHNR, FQNEAQ (reference sequence). Here the CDR3 reads CASRPGQGLREKLFF. The CDR3 coding sequence is TGTGCCAGCAGGCCAGGACAGGGCCTAAGGGAAAAACTGTTTTTT.

CDR3 sequence (DNA): TGTGCCAGTAGTATATTTGGGGACAACGGAAACACCATATATTTT. Translation: CASSIFGDNGNTIYF. This chain uses TRBV19 with TRBJ1-3; D is perhaps TRBD1 (6 bases). The V gene's germline CDR1 is LNHDA and CDR2 SQIVND (reference sequence). The CDR3 totals 15 residues. V was cut by 2 bases and J by 4 bases, with 12 bases left in between.

The chain links TRBV28 to TRBJ1-5; 7 bases agree with TRBD1. Germline CDR1 MDHEN, CDR2 SYDVKM. This CDR3 has 13 residues. J was trimmed by 8 bases and V by 4 bases; bases with no gene match: 5. The CDR3 spells CASSSGQWEPQHF. The CDR3 DNA reads TGTGCCAGCAGTTCGGGACAGTGGGAGCCCCAGCATTTT.

CDR3 amino acids: CASSQEFSNQPQHF. CDR3 bases: TGTGCCAGCTCACAGGAGTTTAGCAATCAGCCCCAGCATTTT. This chain connects TRBV18 to TRBJ1-5; no definite D call. This CDR3 is built from 14 residues. The V gene lost 4 bases and the J gene lost 0 bases, with 7 bases spanning the gap. Looked up from germline, CDR1 is KGHSH and CDR2 is LQKENI.